These 25 T cell receptor beta chains were all obtained from the same sample, sequenced in a study of blood T cells in healthy people across ages. A J-beta primer mix and a sample-barcoded 5' primer were used in a second PCR of roughly 6 to 11 cycles. TCRdb redid the calling of the 5' RACE reads with MiXCR, one entry per CDR3 protein. Of approximately 800,000 distinct CDR3 sequences listed, around 62% are singletons. The sequenced material came from blood. These receptor sequences come from a man aged 25 to 45 in good health.

A single count supports this clonotype. The chain has TRBV29-1 and TRBJ1-4; D ambiguous. Germline V CDR1 and CDR2: SQVTM, ANQGSEA. Between the trimmed V and J ends, which lost 6 bases and 8 bases, there was a span of 13 bases. CDR3 size: 12 residues. The CDR3 protein is CSVQEVREKLFF. DNA for the CDR3: TGCAGCGTCCAGGAAGTCAGAGAAAAACTGTTTTTT.

The rearrangement joins TRBV7-9 to TRBJ2-3; no clear D gene. V lost 5 bases and J lost 6, with 9 bases in between. The CDR3 has 12 residues. CDR1 and CDR2 from the germline V gene are SEHNR and FQNEAQ (reference sequence). Here the CDR3 reads CASSPDLDTQYF. The CDR3 bases are TGTGCCAGCAGCCCCGATCTTGATACGCAGTATTTT.

The table lists this clonotype with a few counts. This chain links TRBV7-9 with TRBJ1-2, with a weak D call TRBD1 (6 bases). Germline V gene sequence: CDR1 SEHNR, CDR2 FQNEAQ (reference sequence). V was cut by 6 bases and J by 3 bases, with 14 bases left in between. The CDR3 totals 14 residues. The CDR3 spells CASRPTGLDYGYTF. For the CDR3, the DNA is TGTGCCAGCAGACCAACAGGGCTGGACTATGGCTACACCTTC.

CDR3 nucleotides: TGCAGTGCTAGACAGGGGGCGCGAACAGATACGCAGTATTTT. Translated: CSARQGARTDTQYF. J is TRBJ2-3 and V is TRBV20-1; 8 bases map to TRBD1. The CDR3 is 14 amino acids. Germline CDR1 DFQATT, CDR2 SNEGSKA (reference sequence). The V gene end was trimmed by 2 bases and the J gene end by 3 bases; junction bases not matched to a gene: 4.

As concerns this clonotype: A read error may produce the germline difference seen at one junction end. The chain couples TRBV6-5 to TRBJ2-7, with 8 bases lining up with TRBD1. Per germline, CDR1 MNHEY and CDR2 SVGAGI. The CDR3 is 15 residues long. The CDR3 protein is CASSYSTRGLYEQYF. In nucleotides, the CDR3 is TGTGCTAGCAGTTACTCGACCAGGGGGCTGTACGAGCAGTACTTC.

This chain links TRBV20-1 with TRBJ1-2, with D perhaps matching TRBD1 (5 bases). Germline CDR1 reads DFQATT; CDR2 reads SNEGSKA (reference sequence). This CDR3 comprises 11 residues. Between the trimmed V and J ends, which lost 7 bases and 1 base, there was a span of 7 bases. This chain's CDR3 is CSVDSNYGYTF. DNA for the CDR3: TGCAGTGTAGACAGTAACTATGGCTACACCTTC.

The table lists this clonotype with a few counts. The rearrangement links TRBV10-3 to TRBJ2-7, with 9 nucleotides matching TRBD1. Germline V CDR1 and CDR2: ENHRY, SYGVKD. Trimming took 8 bases from V and 6 from J; bases not matched to a gene: 5. This CDR3 contains 12 residues. The CDR3 loop reads CAIRTGDGEQYF. In nucleotides, the CDR3 is TGTGCCATCCGGACAGGGGATGGCGAGCAGTACTTC.

In its sample, this clonotype was seen a few times. The chain combines TRBV24-1 with TRBJ2-1; D might be TRBD2 (6 bases). Between the trimmed V and J ends, which lost 7 bases and 6 bases, there was a span of 15 bases. The CDR3 sequence is 14 residues long. Germline loops: CDR1 KGHDR, CDR2 SFDVKD. The CDR3 nucleotides are TGTGCCACCAGGAAGGAGGGATTTGGCAATGAGCAGTTCTTC. The encoded protein is CATRKEGFGNEQFF.

The genes are TRBV29-1 and TRBJ1-2; 7 nucleotides align to TRBD1. The CDR3 consists of 13 residues. V dropped 6 bases and J dropped 4; count of bases not matched to a gene: 8. Germline V CDR1 and CDR2: SQVTM, ANQGSEA. This CDR3 reads CSVTGAHGYGYTF. The DNA for the CDR3 is TGCAGCGTCACAGGGGCCCACGGCTATGGCTACACCTTC. The variable domain in full, with the rest retrieved from reference TRBV29-1 and TRBJ1-2, is SAVISQKPSRDICQRGTSLTIQCQVDSQVTMMFWYRQQPGQSLTLIATANQGSEATYESGFVIDKFPISRPNLTFSTLTVSNMSPEDSSIYLCSVTGAHGYGYTFGSGTRLTVV.

The J gene is TRBJ2-7, the V gene TRBV10-3; 8 nucleotides align to TRBD1. The V and J ends lost 0 bases and 4 bases, in that order; junction bases with no gene match: 5. The CDR3 covers 15 residues. Germline CDR1 is ENHRY and CDR2 is SYGVKD. The CDR3 region is CAISESWGQDYEQYF. CDR3 nucleotide sequence: TGTGCCATCAGTGAGTCGTGGGGACAGGATTACGAGCAGTACTTC.

Comments on this clonotype: A much bigger clone sits one base away, suggesting this may be a read error. The chain has TRBV6-5 and TRBJ1-1; D gene ambiguous. The V gene lost 6 bases and the J gene lost 3 bases, with 11 bases spanning the gap. Germline-derived CDR1 and CDR2 are MNHEY and SVGAGI. The CDR3 loop spans 13 amino acids. CDR3 protein: CASRAGPHTEAFF. CDR3 nucleotide sequence: TGTGCCAGCAGAGCCGGACCTCACACTGAAGCTTTCTTT.

This chain connects TRBV5-1 to TRBJ2-4, with D perhaps matching TRBD1 (5 bases). This CDR3 contains 16 residues. The germline gives CDR1 SGHRS, CDR2 YFSETQ. The ends were cut back, 3 bases at V and 3 bases at J, with 16 bases in the middle. The DNA of the CDR3 is TGCGCCAGCAGCTCGCGTCCCCAGGGCGACAAAAACATTCAGTACTTC. Protein: CASSSRPQGDKNIQYF.

This chain connects TRBV19 to TRBJ2-1, with 10 bases identical to TRBD2. Germline V CDR1 and CDR2: LNHDA, SQIVND (reference sequence). Trimming removed 2 bases from V and 10 bases from J; junction bases left unmatched: 14. The CDR3 sequence is 17 residues long. The CDR3 loop reads CASSIIALAGEWREQFF. Here the CDR3 DNA reads TGTGCCAGTAGTATAATAGCCCTAGCGGGGGAATGGCGGGAGCAGTTCTTC.

The rearrangement joins TRBV2 to TRBJ1-5, with 9 bases that match TRBD1. The trim removed 3 bases at V and 6 bases at J, leaving 6 bases unmatched. Germline V gene data show CDR1 as SNHLY and CDR2 as FYNNEI. CDR3 size: 15 residues. CDR3 bases: TGTGCCAGCAGTGAGGGACAGGGATCAGGTCAGCCCCAGCATTTT. This codes for CASSEGQGSGQPQHF.

In this sample, this clonotype turned up a few times. The rearrangement joins TRBV29-1 to TRBJ1-2; D is undetermined. The CDR3 covers 12 residues. Per germline, CDR1 SQVTM and CDR2 ANQGSEA. Trimming pared 6 bases from V and 5 bases from J, leaving 13 bases between. The CDR3 sequence is CSVPRTFYGYTF. Here the CDR3 DNA reads TGCAGCGTCCCCCGGACCTTTTATGGCTACACCTTC.

The chain is built from TRBV20-1 and TRBJ2-7, with D possibly being TRBD2 (5 bases). This CDR3 contains 12 residues. The V and J ends lost 4 bases and 1 base respectively, with 8 bases between them. Germline-derived CDR1 and CDR2 are DFQATT and SNEGSKA (reference sequence). The DNA for the CDR3 is TGCAGTGCTACATTAGCGTCCTACGAGCAGTACTTC. This translates into CSATLASYEQYF.

This sequence joins TRBV4-3 and TRBJ2-1, with D tentatively TRBD1 or TRBD2 (5 bases each). V lost 8 bases, J lost 9 bases, and 8 bases lay in between. CDR3 length equals 10 residues. The germline gives CDR1 LGHNA, CDR2 YSLEER. For the CDR3, the DNA is TGCGCCAGCGTGAGGGGTGAGCAGTTCTTC. Its protein is CASVRGEQFF.

The chain recombines TRBV20-1 with TRBJ2-1, with 8 bases lining up with TRBD1. Germline CDR1 is DFQATT and CDR2 is SNEGSKA (reference sequence). The ends lost 0 bases at V and 8 bases at J; junction bases unmatched: 6. The CDR3 extends over 14 amino acids. The CDR3: CSARDGTGGDEQFF. The CDR3 DNA reads as TGCAGTGCTAGAGATGGTACAGGGGGTGATGAGCAGTTCTTC.

This clonotype was recorded a few times. V gene TRBV29-1 combines with J gene TRBJ2-2; D gene uncertain. The CDR3 is made up of 12 amino acids. V lost 4 bases and J 7 bases, leaving 10 bases between the germline ends. In germline, CDR1 is SQVTM, CDR2 ANQGSEA. The CDR3 DNA sequence: TGCAGCGTTGTGATCAGGCACGGGGAGCTGTTTTTT. This encodes CSVVIRHGELFF.

The chain recombines TRBV6-2 or TRBV6-3 with TRBJ2-5; possibly TRBD1 or TRBD2 for D (5 bases each). The J call may be wrong; the DNA end is better matched by TRBJ2-7. The CDR3 covers 14 residues. CDR1 MNHEY and CDR2 SVGEGT come from the germline V gene. The CDR3 DNA reads as TGTGCCAGCAGTTCGCCAATACTAGGGGTCGAGCAGTACTTC. It translates to CASSSPILGVEQYF.

The CDR3 is CASSFAGGFTYEQYF. CDR3 bases: TGTGCCAGCAGTTTTGCGGGGGGGTTTACCTACGAGCAGTACTTC. The chain joins TRBV27 to TRBJ2-7, with 9 bases fitting TRBD2. This CDR3 is 15 amino acids long. The J segment lost 2 bases and the V segment lost 3 bases, leaving 5 bases of the junction unmatched. CDR1 and CDR2 from the germline V gene are MNHEY and SMNVEV (reference sequence).

The chain uses TRBV10-3 and TRBJ2-4; 8 positions match TRBD1. TRBJ2-7 explains the end of the DNA better; the J call may be wrong. Germline V lookup: CDR1 ENHRY, CDR2 SYGVKD. The CDR3 runs 13 residues. CDR3 residues: CAVGTGEAYEQYF. The CDR3 DNA is TGTGCCGTAGGGACAGGCGAAGCCTACGAGCAGTACTTC.

V usage is TRBV5-5 and J usage is TRBJ2-5; perhaps D is TRBD1 or TRBD2 (5 bases each). Germline V gene sequence: CDR1 SGHKS, CDR2 YYEKEE (reference sequence). CDR3 length: 16 amino acids. V was cut by 4 bases and J by 0 bases, with 16 bases left in between. CDR3 DNA: TGTGCCAGCAGCCACTCTCGGGACGTCTACCAAGAGACCCAGTACTTC. This encodes CASSHSRDVYQETQYF.

The V gene is TRBV18, the J gene TRBJ2-1; TRBD2 agrees at 7 bases. CDR3 length equals 16 residues. Germline CDR1 is KGHSH and CDR2 is LQKENI. The trim removed 6 bases at V and 5 bases at J, leaving 13 bases unmatched. For the CDR3, the DNA is TGTGCCAGCTCGAGGCAAGGGGAGGGGTACCACAATGAGCAGTTCTTC. This gives the protein CASSRQGEGYHNEQFF.

This clonotype came up once. The J gene is TRBJ1-2, the V gene TRBV4-3; D is perhaps TRBD1 (5 bases). CDR3 length equals 16 residues. CDR1 and CDR2 from the germline V gene are LGHNA and YSLEER. V dropped 0 bases and J dropped 0 bases, with 11 bases sitting between them. The CDR3 DNA reads as TGCGCCAGCAGCCAAGATTCTGGCAGGGCTAACTATGGCTACACCTTC. This translates into CASSQDSGRANYGYTF.